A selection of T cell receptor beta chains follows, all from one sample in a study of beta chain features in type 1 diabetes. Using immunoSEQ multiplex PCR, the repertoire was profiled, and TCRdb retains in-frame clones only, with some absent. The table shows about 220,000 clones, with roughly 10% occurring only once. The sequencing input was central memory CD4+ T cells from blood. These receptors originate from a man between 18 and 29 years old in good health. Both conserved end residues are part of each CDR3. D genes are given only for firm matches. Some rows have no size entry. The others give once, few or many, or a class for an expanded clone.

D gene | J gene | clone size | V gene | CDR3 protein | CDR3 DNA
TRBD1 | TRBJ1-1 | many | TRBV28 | CASDRGQPNTEAFF | TGTGCCAGTGACCGGGGACAGCCCAACACTGAAGCTTTCTTT
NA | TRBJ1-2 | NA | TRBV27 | CASSLQGGYGYTF | TGTGCCAGCAGTTTACAGGGTGGCTATGGCTACACCTTC
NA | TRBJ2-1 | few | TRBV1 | CTSSQDSECNEQFF | TGCACCAGCAGCCAAGATAGCGAGTGCAATGAGCAGTTCTTC
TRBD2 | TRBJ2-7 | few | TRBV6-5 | CASSYGPSGSYEQYF | TGTGCCAGCAGTTACGGCCCTAGCGGGAGCTACGAGCAGTACTTC
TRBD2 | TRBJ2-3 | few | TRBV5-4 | CASSLRLAGGSDTQYF | TGTGCCAGCAGCTTGAGGCTAGCGGGAGGATCGGATACGCAGTATTTT
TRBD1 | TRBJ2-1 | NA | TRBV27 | CASRQRQGPYNEQFF | TGTGCCAGCAGACAAAGACAGGGTCCCTACAATGAGCAGTTCTTC
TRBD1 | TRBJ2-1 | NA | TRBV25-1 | CASRGDRNNEQFF | TGTGCCAGCAGGGGGGACAGAAACAATGAGCAGTTCTTC
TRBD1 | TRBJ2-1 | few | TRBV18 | CASSPRMDRYNEQFF | TGTGCCAGCTCACCGCGAATGGACAGGTACAATGAGCAGTTCTTC
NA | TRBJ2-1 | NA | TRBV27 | CASSLRGTGSYNEQFF | TGTGCCAGCAGTTTACGAGGTACTGGATCCTACAATGAGCAGTTCTTC
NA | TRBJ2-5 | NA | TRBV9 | CASSVGGLPGVGGETQYF | TGTGCCAGCAGCGTAGGCGGTCTCCCAGGGGTGGGGGGAGAGACCCAGTACTTC
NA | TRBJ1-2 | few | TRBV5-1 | CASSPGRPGVVNYGYTF | TGCGCCAGCAGCCCTGGACGTCCTGGGGTTGTGAACTATGGCTACACCTTC
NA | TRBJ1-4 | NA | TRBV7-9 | CASTGLGAGSEKLFF | TGTGCCAGCACTGGCCTGGGGGCAGGAAGCGAAAAACTGTTTTTT
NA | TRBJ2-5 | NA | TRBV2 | CASPRAAPMETQYF | TGTGCCAGCCCCCGTGCGGCTCCAATGGAGACCCAGTACTTC
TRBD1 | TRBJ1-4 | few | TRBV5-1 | CASSQGQFNEKLFF | TGCGCCAGCAGCCAGGGACAGTTTAATGAAAAACTGTTTTTT
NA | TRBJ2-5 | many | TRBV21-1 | CASNRGTGTGETQYF | TGTGCCAGCAATCGTGGTACGGGAACGGGAGAGACCCAGTACTTC
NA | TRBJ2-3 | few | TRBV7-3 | CASSLLPLAYSTDTQYF | TGTGCCAGCAGCTTATTGCCTCTAGCGTACAGCACAGATACGCAGTATTTT
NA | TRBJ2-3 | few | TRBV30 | CAWLPRAADTQYF | TGTGCCTGGCTCCCTCGGGCTGCAGATACGCAGTATTTT
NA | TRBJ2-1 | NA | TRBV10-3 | CAIMGDPYNEQFF | TGTGCCATCATGGGGGATCCCTACAATGAGCAGTTCTTC
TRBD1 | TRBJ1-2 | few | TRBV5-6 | CASSLTGPLYGYTF | TGTGCCAGCAGCCTGACAGGGCCTCTGTATGGCTACACCTTC
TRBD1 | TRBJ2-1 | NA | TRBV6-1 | CASNMDRGPNEQFF | TGTGCCAGCAATATGGACAGGGGCCCGAATGAGCAGTTCTTC
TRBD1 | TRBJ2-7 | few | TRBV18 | CASSSSTGGYEQYF | TGTGCCAGCTCATCGTCGACAGGGGGCTACGAGCAGTACTTC
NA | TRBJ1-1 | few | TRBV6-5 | CASSPGWGEAFF | TGTGCCAGCAGTCCCGGCTGGGGTGAAGCTTTCTTT
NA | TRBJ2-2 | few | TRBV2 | CASTGITGELFF | TGTGCCAGCACTGGGATAACCGGGGAGCTGTTTTTT
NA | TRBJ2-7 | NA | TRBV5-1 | CASSPRGDNSYEQYF | TGCGCCAGCAGCCCCCGGGGTGACAACTCCTACGAGCAGTACTTC
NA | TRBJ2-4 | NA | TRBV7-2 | CASSTRDLGGGNIQYF | TGTGCCAGCAGCACCAGGGACTTGGGAGGGGGAAACATTCAGTACTTC
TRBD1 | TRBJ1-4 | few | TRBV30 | CAWGGQGAEKLFF | TGTGCCTGGGGCGGACAGGGGGCTGAAAAACTGTTTTTT
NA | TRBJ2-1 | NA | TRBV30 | CAWSRPGGSSAEQFF | TGTGCCTGGAGTCGTCCAGGGGGGAGCTCCGCGGAGCAGTTCTTC
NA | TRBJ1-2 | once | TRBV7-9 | CASSLGAGDGYTF | TGTGCCAGCAGCTTAGGCGCGGGCGACGGCTACACCTTC
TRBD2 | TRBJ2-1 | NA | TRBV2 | CASSPTSGRPNEQFF | TGTGCCAGCAGCCCGACTAGCGGGAGGCCAAATGAGCAGTTCTTC